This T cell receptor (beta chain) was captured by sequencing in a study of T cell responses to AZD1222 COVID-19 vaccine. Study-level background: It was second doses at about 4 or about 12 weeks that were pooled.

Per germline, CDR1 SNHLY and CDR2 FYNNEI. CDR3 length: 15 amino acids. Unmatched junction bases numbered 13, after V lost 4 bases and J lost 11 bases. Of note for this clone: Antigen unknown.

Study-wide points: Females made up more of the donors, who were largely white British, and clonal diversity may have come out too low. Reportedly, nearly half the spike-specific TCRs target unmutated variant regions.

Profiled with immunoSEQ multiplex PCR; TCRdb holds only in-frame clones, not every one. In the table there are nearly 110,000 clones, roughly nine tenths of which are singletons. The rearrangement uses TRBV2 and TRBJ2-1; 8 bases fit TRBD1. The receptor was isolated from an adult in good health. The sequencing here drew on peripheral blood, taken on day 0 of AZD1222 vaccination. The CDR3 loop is CASSGGQGLGSQQFF. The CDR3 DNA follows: TGTGCCAGCAGTGGCGGACAGGGTTTGGGTAGTCAGCAGTTCTTC.